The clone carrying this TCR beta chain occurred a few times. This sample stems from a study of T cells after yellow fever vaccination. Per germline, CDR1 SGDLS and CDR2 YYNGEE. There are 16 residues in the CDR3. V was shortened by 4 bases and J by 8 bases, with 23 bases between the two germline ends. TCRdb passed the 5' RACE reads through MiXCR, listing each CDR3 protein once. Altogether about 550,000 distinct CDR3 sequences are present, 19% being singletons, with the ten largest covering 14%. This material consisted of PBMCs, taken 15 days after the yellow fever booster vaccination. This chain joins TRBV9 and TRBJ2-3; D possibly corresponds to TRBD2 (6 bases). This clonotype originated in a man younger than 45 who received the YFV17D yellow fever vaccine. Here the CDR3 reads CASSPAGTGGSSTQYF. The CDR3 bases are TGTGCCAGCAGCCCCGCCGGGACCGGAGGGTCAAGTACGCAGTATTTT.